This T cell receptor beta chain emerged from a study of shared clonotypes between healthy human individuals. Clones were sequenced by immunoSEQ multiplex PCR, and TCRdb holds only the in-frame ones, with some missing. This sample carries 490,000 or so clones, approximately 79% of them seen once, and the ten largest clones take over 9.5%. V was shortened by 0 bases and J by 1 base, with 13 bases between the two germline ends. The length of the CDR3 is 16 residues. Germline V lookup: CDR1 WSHSY, CDR2 SAAADI. The chain joins TRBV10-2 to TRBJ2-7, with D perhaps TRBD2 (5 bases). Material for sequencing was PBMCs. This clonotype was obtained from a woman aged 40 to 50 in good health. Some clones in this sample may be carry-over from other donors' samples. The CDR3 is CASSESWGRESYEQYF. As DNA, the CDR3 is TGCGCCAGCAGTGAGTCATGGGGTAGGGAGTCCTACGAGCAGTACTTC.